This TCR beta chain was identified during a study of T cells in Graves' hyperthyroidism and ophthalmopathy. Broader study findings: Appearing also in blood were most of the thyroid clonotypes expanded above 0.001.

This clonotype was seen many times. Its antigen is currently unknown. No ophthalmopathy progression within 18 months constituted stable Graves' hyperthyroidism. TCR beta CDR3 region amplification was performed from RNA transcripts. The TCR CDR3 first-round RT-PCR relied on the HTBI primer set. TCRdb re-called the multiplex PCR reads through MiXCR, storing one row per CDR3 protein. Among 340,000 or so distinct CDR3 sequences listed, around 23% were seen once. The specimen sequenced was blood. The TCR was taken from a woman aged 45-59 years with Graves' hyperthyroidism.

As DNA, the CDR3 is TGTGCCAGCAGAGACGGACAGGGGAGCACTGAAGCTTTCTTT. Amino acids: CASRDGQGSTEAFF. This chain uses TRBV28 with TRBJ1-1, with TRBD1 identical over 9 bases. CDR3 length: 14 residues. Germline lookup yields CDR1 MDHEN and CDR2 SYDVKM. J gave up 4 bases and V 6 bases, and 6 bases lay outside the gene matches.